The entry below gives a single TCR beta chain sequence along with its context. The antigen is undetermined. V was trimmed by 1 base and J by 2 bases, leaving 5 bases between them. This CDR3 region has 12 residues. In germline, CDR1 is GTSNPN, CDR2 SVGIG (reference sequence). The sample originates from a study of T cells after yellow fever vaccination. Study-level results: Contaminating bulk clonotypes could be abundant in FACS-sorted repertoires. It was a small share of clonotypes that appeared in both CD4 and CD8 compartments. Clones from primary vaccination mostly reappeared after the booster (less than 98% CD4, under 90% CD8).

TCRdb redid the calling of the 5' RACE reads with MiXCR, one entry per CDR3 protein. The table lists about 340,000 distinct CDR3 sequences, 8.7% of them singletons, with about a sixth in the top ten. Sequencing was performed on PBMCs, taken on the day of the first yellow fever vaccination. This TCR derives from a man aged 18-30 years who received the YFV17D yellow fever vaccine. This chain joins TRBV30 and TRBJ1-1; D remains ambiguous. The CDR3 is CAWSGGNTEAFF. CDR3 DNA sequence: TGTGCCTGGAGTGGGGGTAACACTGAAGCTTTCTTT. Variable domain in full (rest from reference TRBV30 and TRBJ1-1): SQTIHQWPATLVQPVGSPLSLECTVEGTSNPNLYWYRQAAGRGLQLLFYSVGIGQISSEVPQNLSASRPQDRQFILSSKKLLLSDSGFYLCAWSGGNTEAFFGQGTRLTVV.